These 26 T cell receptor beta chains share one sample of origin, sequenced in a study of T cell responses to AZD1222 COVID-19 vaccine. Assay: immunoSEQ multiplex PCR; the TCRdb copy retains only in-frame clones and omits some. Here the sample spans roughly 150,000 clones, 90% being singletons. The sample consisted of peripheral blood, taken 28 days after the second AZD1222 dose. The receptors come from an adult who received the AZD1222 COVID-19 vaccine.

The V gene is TRBV28, the J gene TRBJ2-1; 11 bases agree with TRBD2. The CDR3 is made up of 20 amino acids. J gave up 0 bases and V 1 base, and 11 bases lay outside the gene matches. Germline-derived CDR1 and CDR2 are MDHEN and SYDVKM. This CDR3 is CASSLFPRLAGWDSYNEQFF. CDR3 coding DNA: TGTGCCAGCAGTTTATTCCCACGACTAGCGGGGTGGGACTCCTACAATGAGCAGTTCTTC.

Only a few counts were recorded for this clone. The sample has other DNA sequences that encode this CDR3 too. This sequence joins TRBV7-2 and TRBJ2-7; a weak D match, TRBD2 (5 bases). From germline, CDR1 is SGHTA and CDR2 FQGNSA. The CDR3 has 16 residues. V lost 1 base and J 0 bases, leaving 13 bases between the germline ends. CDR3 protein: CASSLVFSGSSYEQYF. CDR3 coding DNA: TGTGCCAGCAGCTTAGTCTTTTCGGGGAGCTCCTACGAGCAGTACTTC.

The rearrangement joins TRBV29-1 to TRBJ1-2; a weak D match, TRBD1 (5 bases). CDR3 length equals 14 residues. Per the germline V gene, CDR1 is SQVTM and CDR2 is ANQGSEA. Trimming removed 4 bases from V and 2 bases from J, with 14 bases in between. CDR3 bases: TGCAGCGTTGGGACTCCGGGGCAAAACTATGGCTACACCTTC. Its translation is CSVGTPGQNYGYTF.

The CDR3 DNA reads as TGTGCCAGCAGCGACACAGGGGGCTCCCCCATCTACGAGCAGTACTTC. Encoded protein: CASSDTGGSPIYEQYF. The J gene is TRBJ2-7, the V gene TRBV3-1 (or the pseudogene TRBV3-2), with TRBD1 matching 9 bases. The V and J ends lost 5 bases and 3 bases, in that order; junction bases with no gene match: 11. CDR3 length equals 16 residues. Germline V lookup: CDR1 LGHDT, CDR2 YNNKEL (reference sequence).

This clone was recorded once. This chain uses TRBV21-1 with TRBJ1-5. TRBV21-1 is termed a pseudogene. This CDR3 comprises 17 residues. DNA of the CDR3: TGTGCCAGCAGCAAAGCGATTACGGGGAATAGCAATCAGCCCCAGCATTTT. Encoded protein: CASSKAITGNSNQPQHF.

This clone was detected a few times. This rearrangement joins TRBV7-6 to TRBJ2-6; tentative D call: TRBD2 (6 bases). This CDR3 has 16 amino acids. Per germline, CDR1 SGHVS and CDR2 FNYEAQ. Trimming took off 7 bases at V and 2 bases at J, with 15 bases between the two ends. CDR3 sequence (DNA): TGTGCCAGCACCCCCTCGGAGGGAACTGGGGCCAACGTCCTGACTTTC. Encoded protein: CASTPSEGTGANVLTF.

The genes are TRBV7-9 and TRBJ2-7; D ambiguous. Trimming left V 2 bases short and J 0 bases short, with 8 bases between. Germline V gives CDR1 SEHNR, CDR2 FQNEAQ (reference sequence). The CDR3 sequence is 14 residues long. The CDR3 spells CASSLLTDSYEQYF. CDR3 bases: TGTGCCAGCAGCTTATTGACGGACTCCTACGAGCAGTACTTC. Full variable domain (rest looked up from reference TRBV7-9 and TRBJ2-7): DTGVSQNPRHKITKRGQNVTFRCDPISEHNRLYWYRQTLGQGPEFLTYFQNEAQLEKSRLLSDRFSAERPKGSFSTLEIQRTEQGDSAMYLCASSLLTDSYEQYFGPGTRLTVT.

The chain recombines TRBV2 with TRBJ1-6; weak D call: TRBD1 (6 bases). Germline CDR1 and CDR2: SNHLY and FYNNEI. This CDR3 region has 14 residues. V was cut by 7 bases and J by 7 bases, with 14 bases left in between. Here the CDR3 reads CASTPGRGNSPLHF. The CDR3 coding sequence is TGTGCCAGCACCCCCGGCAGGGGCAATTCACCCCTCCACTTT.

The chain employs TRBV9 and TRBJ2-7; D unclear. CDR3 size: 14 residues. V lost 0 bases and J lost 2, with 9 bases in between. Germline V CDR1 and CDR2: SGDLS, YYNGEE. The CDR3 coding sequence is TGTGCCAGCAGCGTAGCGTATACTACCTACGAGCAGTACTTC. Its protein product is CASSVAYTTYEQYF.

The V and J genes are TRBV28 and TRBJ2-7; TRBD2 aligns across 8 bases. V trimming: 3 bases; J trimming: 1 base; junction bases outside the gene matches: 5. From germline, CDR1 is MDHEN and CDR2 SYDVKM. There are 15 residues in the CDR3. CDR3 DNA: TGTGCCAGCAGTTTGGACGGGAGGGGATCCTACGAGCAGTACTTC. It translates to CASSLDGRGSYEQYF.

V and J are TRBV7-9 and TRBJ1-5; 10 bases map to TRBD1. The CDR3 runs to 16 residues. Trimming cost V 3 bases and J 2 bases; bases outside gene matches: 4. The germline gives CDR1 SEHNR, CDR2 FQNEAQ (reference sequence). The CDR3 sequence is CASSLGQGFGNQPQHF. CDR3 in DNA: TGTGCCAGCAGCTTGGGACAGGGGTTTGGCAATCAGCCCCAGCATTTT.

This chain uses TRBV4-2 with TRBJ1-5; D gene unclear. This CDR3 has 17 residues. Trimming stripped 0 bases from V and 3 bases from J, with 15 bases between. Germline loops: CDR1 LGHNA, CDR2 YNFKEQ. The CDR3 loop reads CASSQDHVGGYNQPQHF. CDR3 DNA sequence: TGTGCCAGCAGCCAAGATCACGTCGGAGGATACAATCAGCCCCAGCATTTT.

V is TRBV20-1 and J is TRBJ2-1; unclear D gene. The CDR3 length is 16 residues. Germline V gene sequence: CDR1 DFQATT, CDR2 SNEGSKA (reference sequence). The V end lost 3 bases, the J end lost 4 bases, and 19 bases lay between the germline ends. CDR3 bases: TGCAGTGCTAGTACACTTAGGATCACCTCTTACAATGAGCAGTTCTTC. It specifies CSASTLRITSYNEQFF.

The chain has TRBV6-5 and TRBJ1-1; 9 bases map to TRBD1. Germline CDR1 and CDR2: MNHEY and SVGAGI. The CDR3 consists of 16 residues. The V gene end was trimmed by 4 bases and the J gene end by 5 bases; junction bases not matched to a gene: 11. The CDR3 loop reads CASSWGQGVRRTEAFF. As DNA, the CDR3 is TGTGCCAGCAGTTGGGGACAGGGCGTCCGGCGAACTGAAGCTTTCTTT.

This chain uses TRBV27 with TRBJ2-7; tentatively, D is TRBD1 (6 bases). V dropped 5 bases and J dropped 2 bases, with 22 bases sitting between them. The CDR3 length is 17 residues. The germline V gene has CDR1 MNHEY and CDR2 SMNVEV (reference sequence). CDR3 coding DNA: TGTGCCAGCAGTCTCCGGGACACCCCCTGGGGTACCTACGAGCAGTACTTC. Translating it yields CASSLRDTPWGTYEQYF.

The CDR3 is CAISESLGRTLFF. CDR3 coding DNA: TGTGCCATCAGTGAGTCGCTGGGGCGTACTCTGTTTTTT. The gene calls are TRBV10-3 and TRBJ1-4; tentatively, D is TRBD1 (5 bases). Germline V gives CDR1 ENHRY, CDR2 SYGVKD. The V end was cut by 0 bases, the J end by 14 bases, with 13 bases between. The CDR3 runs to 13 residues.

This rearrangement joins TRBV6-2 or TRBV6-3 to TRBJ1-1, with 12 bases aligning to TRBD1. The junction had 8 bases not matched to a gene; V was cut back by 5 bases and J by 7 bases. The CDR3 length is 15 residues. Germline V CDR1 and CDR2: MNHEY, SVGEGT. In DNA form, the CDR3 reads TGTGCCAGCAGTAACCGGGACAGGGGGCGGGATGAAGCTTTCTTT. It translates to CASSNRDRGRDEAFF.

This clone was detected only a few times. The V call is TRBV7-3, the J call TRBJ2-2, with 7 nucleotides matching TRBD2. There are 16 residues in the CDR3. Germline V lookup: CDR1 SGHTA, CDR2 FQGTGA. V gave up 0 bases and J gave up 1 base; unmatched junction bases: 2. The CDR3 sequence: CASSLTSGLNTGELFF. The CDR3 DNA reads as TGTGCCAGCAGCTTAACTAGCGGGTTGAACACCGGGGAGCTGTTTTTT.

The chain recombines TRBV5-1 with TRBJ2-5; TRBD1 matches at 11 bases. CDR3 size: 14 residues. The V gene's germline CDR1 is SGHRS and CDR2 YFSETQ. V was clipped by 4 bases and J by 5 bases; unmatched bases: 4. CDR3 in amino acids: CASSPGQGAETQYF. The CDR3 DNA sequence: TGCGCCAGCAGCCCCGGACAGGGGGCTGAGACCCAGTACTTC.

The rearrangement uses TRBV21-1 and TRBJ1-4; TRBD1 was called by the table and not checked on the DNA. TRBV21-1 is designated a pseudogene. This CDR3 has 17 residues. CDR3 bases: TGTGCCAGCAGCAAAGCCAACCCGGGACAGGGTCATGAAAAACTGTTTTTT. Protein product: CASSKANPGQGHEKLFF.

Remarks on this clone: A junction end diverges from the germline sequence, so it may reflect a read error. The CDR3 reads CASGWGTGGNPEAFF. In nucleotides, the CDR3 is TGTGCCAGCGGATGGGGTACAGGGGGGAACCCTGAAGCTTTCTTT. J is TRBJ1-1 and V is TRBV6-5; 8 nucleotides agree with TRBD1. Germline V lookup: CDR1 MNHEY, CDR2 SVGAGI. The CDR3 runs to 15 residues.

This chain links TRBV24-1 with TRBJ2-1, with D unresolved. CDR1 and CDR2 from the germline V gene are KGHDR and SFDVKD. CDR3 size: 12 residues. Trimming removed 2 bases at V and 9 bases at J, with 7 bases between. The CDR3: CATSDSRSEQFF. DNA of the CDR3: TGTGCCACCAGTGATTCGCGTAGTGAGCAGTTCTTC.

J is TRBJ1-2 and V is TRBV11-2; 10 nucleotides line up with TRBD1. From germline, CDR1 is SGHAT and CDR2 FQNNGV. There are 13 residues in the CDR3. J was trimmed by 6 bases and V by 7 bases; bases with no gene match: 5. Written as DNA, the CDR3 is TGTGCCAGCAACGGACAGGGGGGACATGGCTACACCTTC. It codes for CASNGQGGHGYTF.

The CDR3 sequence: CASSSPGTSTDTQYF. In DNA form, the CDR3 reads TGTGCCAGCAGTTCGCCCGGGACTAGCACAGATACGCAGTATTTT. The chain uses TRBV6-2 or TRBV6-3 and TRBJ2-3, with D possibly matching TRBD2 (6 bases). The CDR3 spans 15 residues. The V end was cut by 4 bases, the J end by 0 bases, with 11 bases between. Germline CDR1 MNHEY, CDR2 SVGEGT.

The V call is TRBV7-2, the J call TRBJ2-3, with D maybe TRBD2 (6 bases). The germline V gene encodes CDR1 SGHTA and CDR2 FQGNSA. V lost 1 base and J 0 bases, leaving 8 bases between the germline ends. CDR3 length equals 15 residues. The CDR3 loop reads CASSLGGASTDTQYF. CDR3 bases: TGTGCCAGCAGCTTAGGCGGGGCCAGCACAGATACGCAGTATTTT.

This chain links TRBV27 with TRBJ1-1; D call uncertain. Germline loops: CDR1 MNHEY, CDR2 SMNVEV (reference sequence). The V end lost 5 bases, the J end lost 9 bases, and 10 bases lay between the germline ends. The CDR3 is 11 amino acids. This chain's CDR3 is CASSGGDQAFF. CDR3 DNA: TGTGCCAGCAGTGGCGGGGATCAAGCTTTCTTT.